These T cell receptor beta chains were read from a single sample in a study of shared clonotypes between healthy human individuals. TCRdb's copy holds only in-frame clones and misses some; the assay was immunoSEQ multiplex PCR. The top ten clones hold approximately 1.5% of a sample with some 1 million clones, around 76% of them seen once. Specimen: memory CD4+ T cells sorted from blood. Receptors originate from a man younger than 35 in good health. The CDR3 runs from the conserved cysteine through the conserved F or W. The order of the fields is CDR3 protein, CDR3 DNA, J gene, D gene, V gene, clone size. D genes are given only for firm matches. The listing skips clone size in some rows; elsewhere it reads once, few, many or a size class.

cdr3_aa: CASSLDDRFSYTF
cdr3_nt: TGTGCCAGCAGCCTTGACGACAGGTTTAGCTACACCTTC
j_call: TRBJ1-2
d_call: .
v_call: TRBV5-6
clone_size: .

cdr3_aa: CASNGVGNTIYF
cdr3_nt: TGTGCCTCAAACGGGGTTGGAAACACCATATATTTT
j_call: TRBJ1-3
d_call: .
v_call: TRBV19
clone_size: .

cdr3_aa: CASSGTGGGETQYF
cdr3_nt: TGTGCCAGCAGCGGGACAGGAGGAGGAGAGACCCAGTACTTC
j_call: TRBJ2-5
d_call: TRBD1
v_call: TRBV2
clone_size: .

cdr3_aa: CASSGGLAGGLGEQFF
cdr3_nt: TGTGCCAGCAGTGGTGGACTAGCGGGAGGGCTAGGTGAGCAGTTCTTC
j_call: TRBJ2-1
d_call: TRBD2
v_call: TRBV25-1
clone_size: .

cdr3_aa: CAWTPSVRGNTIYF
cdr3_nt: TGTGCCTGGACCCCAAGCGTCAGGGGAAACACCATATATTTT
j_call: TRBJ1-3
d_call: .
v_call: TRBV30
clone_size: .

cdr3_aa: CASSLRTSGRRSSYEQYF
cdr3_nt: TGTGCCAGCAGTTTGAGGACTAGCGGGAGGCGAAGCTCCTACGAGCAGTACTTC
j_call: TRBJ2-7
d_call: TRBD2
v_call: TRBV28
clone_size: .

cdr3_aa: CASRLDPGTPYNEQFF
cdr3_nt: TGTGCAAGTCGCTTAGATCCCGGGACTCCTTACAATGAGCAGTTCTTC
j_call: TRBJ2-1
d_call: .
v_call: TRBV12-2
clone_size: .

cdr3_aa: CASSERRTGAGANVLTF
cdr3_nt: TGTGCCAGCAGTGAACGCAGGACAGGGGCTGGGGCCAACGTCCTGACTTTC
j_call: TRBJ2-6
d_call: TRBD1
v_call: TRBV2
clone_size: .

cdr3_aa: CASSLAFGLQETQYF
cdr3_nt: TGTGCCAGCAGCTTAGCGTTCGGCCTCCAAGAGACCCAGTACTTC
j_call: TRBJ2-5
d_call: .
v_call: TRBV11-3
clone_size: .

cdr3_aa: CASSRPVGTNEKLFF
cdr3_nt: TGTGCCAGCAGCCGCCCTGTAGGGACTAATGAAAAACTGTTTTTT
j_call: TRBJ1-4
d_call: .
v_call: TRBV7-9
clone_size: few

cdr3_aa: CATAGTSKYEQYF
cdr3_nt: TGTGCCACCGCCGGGACCTCTAAATACGAGCAGTACTTC
j_call: TRBJ2-7
d_call: .
v_call: TRBV6-1
clone_size: .

cdr3_aa: CAWSLGTSGSIEQYF
cdr3_nt: TGTGCCTGGAGTCTTGGGACTAGCGGGAGTATCGAGCAGTACTTC
j_call: TRBJ2-7
d_call: TRBD2
v_call: TRBV30
clone_size: .

cdr3_aa: CATSRFNTEAFF
cdr3_nt: TGTGCCACCAGCAGGTTTAACACTGAAGCTTTCTTT
j_call: TRBJ1-1
d_call: .
v_call: TRBV15
clone_size: .

cdr3_aa: CASSLYGTSGGVTDTQYF
cdr3_nt: TGTGCCAGCAGTTTATACGGGACTAGCGGGGGGGTAACAGATACGCAGTATTTT
j_call: TRBJ2-3
d_call: TRBD2
v_call: TRBV28
clone_size: many

cdr3_aa: CAWRAGMYTQYF
cdr3_nt: TGTGCCTGGAGGGCGGGCATGTATACGCAGTATTTT
j_call: TRBJ2-3
d_call: .
v_call: TRBV30
clone_size: once

cdr3_aa: CAISGLAGQETQYF
cdr3_nt: TGTGCCATCAGTGGGCTAGCGGGTCAAGAGACCCAGTACTTC
j_call: TRBJ2-5
d_call: TRBD2
v_call: TRBV10-3
clone_size: .

cdr3_aa: CAWSGGNQETQYF
cdr3_nt: TGTGCCTGGAGTGGAGGGAACCAAGAGACCCAGTACTTC
j_call: TRBJ2-5
d_call: .
v_call: TRBV30
clone_size: .

cdr3_aa: CASSLGSYEQYF
cdr3_nt: TGTGCCAGCTCACTTGGGTCCTACGAGCAGTACTTC
j_call: TRBJ2-7
d_call: .
v_call: TRBV18
clone_size: .

cdr3_aa: CASSLQGMNTEAFF
cdr3_nt: TGTGCCAGCAGCTTGCAGGGGATGAACACTGAAGCTTTCTTT
j_call: TRBJ1-1
d_call: .
v_call: TRBV5-5
clone_size: .

cdr3_aa: CASSREGGTIAKNIQYF
cdr3_nt: TGTGCCAGCTCACGCGAGGGTGGAACCATAGCCAAAAACATTCAGTACTTC
j_call: TRBJ2-4
d_call: .
v_call: TRBV18
clone_size: .

cdr3_aa: CASSPDGGVNSPLHF
cdr3_nt: TGTGCCAGCAGTCCTGATGGGGGAGTTAATTCACCCCTCCACTTT
j_call: TRBJ1-6
d_call: .
v_call: TRBV11-2
clone_size: .

cdr3_aa: CASSLGAGGGNEQFF
cdr3_nt: TGTGCCAGCAGTTTAGGAGCGGGTGGTGGGAATGAGCAGTTCTTC
j_call: TRBJ2-1
d_call: .
v_call: TRBV27
clone_size: once

cdr3_aa: CASSSSGGTEAFF
cdr3_nt: TGTGCCAGCAGCTCTTCCGGGGGAACTGAAGCTTTCTTT
j_call: TRBJ1-1
d_call: .
v_call: TRBV2
clone_size: .